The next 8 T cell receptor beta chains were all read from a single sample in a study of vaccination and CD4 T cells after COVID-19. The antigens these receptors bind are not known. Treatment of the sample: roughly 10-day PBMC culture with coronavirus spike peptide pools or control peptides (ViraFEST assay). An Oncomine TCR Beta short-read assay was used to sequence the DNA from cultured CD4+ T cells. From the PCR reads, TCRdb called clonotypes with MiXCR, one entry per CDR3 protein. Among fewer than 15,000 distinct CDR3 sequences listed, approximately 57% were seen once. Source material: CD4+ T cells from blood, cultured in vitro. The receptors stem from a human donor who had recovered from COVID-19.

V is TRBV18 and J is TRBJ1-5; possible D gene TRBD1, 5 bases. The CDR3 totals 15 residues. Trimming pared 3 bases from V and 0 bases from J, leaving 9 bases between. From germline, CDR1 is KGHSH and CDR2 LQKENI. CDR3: CASSPQGYSNQPQHF. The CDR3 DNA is TGTGCCAGCTCACCGCAGGGCTATAGCAATCAGCCCCAGCATTTT.

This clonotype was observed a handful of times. The CDR3: CSAYLGPAGGYTF. The CDR3 DNA reads as TGCAGTGCCTACCTTGGACCGGCTGGGGGCTACACCTTC. The rearrangement links TRBV20-1 to TRBJ1-2; D is unclear. With 6 bases removed from V and 8 bases from J, the gap between germline ends came to 19 bases. Germline assignment: CDR1 DFQATT and CDR2 SNEGSKA (reference sequence). The CDR3 runs to 13 residues.

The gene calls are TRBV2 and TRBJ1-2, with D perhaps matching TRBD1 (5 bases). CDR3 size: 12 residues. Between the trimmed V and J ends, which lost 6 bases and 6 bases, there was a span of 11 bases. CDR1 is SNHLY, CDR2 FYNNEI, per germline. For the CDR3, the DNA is TGTGCCAGCAGCAGGGTCCTCGATGGCTACACCTTC. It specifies CASSRVLDGYTF.

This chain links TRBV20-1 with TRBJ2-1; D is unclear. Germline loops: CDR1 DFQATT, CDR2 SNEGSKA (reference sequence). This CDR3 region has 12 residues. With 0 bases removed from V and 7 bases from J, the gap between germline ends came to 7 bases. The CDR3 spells CSARDSVNEQFF. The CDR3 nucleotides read TGCAGTGCTAGAGATTCAGTTAATGAGCAGTTCTTC.

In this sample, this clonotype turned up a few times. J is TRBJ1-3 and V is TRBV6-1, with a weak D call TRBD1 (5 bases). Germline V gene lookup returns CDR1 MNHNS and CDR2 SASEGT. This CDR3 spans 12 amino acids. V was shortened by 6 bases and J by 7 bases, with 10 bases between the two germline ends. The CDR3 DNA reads TGTGCCAGCAGGCGCGAGGGGAACACCATATATTTT. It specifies CASRREGNTIYF.

In nucleotides, the CDR3 is TGTGCCAGCAGTGCCATCGGGACAGGGAACTACGAGCAGTACTTC. Amino acids: CASSAIGTGNYEQYF. The chain has TRBV6-1 and TRBJ2-7; 9 bases line up with TRBD1. The trim removed 4 bases at V and 3 bases at J, leaving 7 bases unmatched. The CDR3 contains 15 residues. CDR1 is MNHNS and CDR2 is SASEGT in the germline V gene.

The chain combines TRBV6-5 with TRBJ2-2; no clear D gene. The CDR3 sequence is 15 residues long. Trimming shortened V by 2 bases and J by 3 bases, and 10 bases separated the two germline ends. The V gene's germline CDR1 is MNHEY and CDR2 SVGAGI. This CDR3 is CASSYDGSYTGELFF. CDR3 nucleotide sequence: TGTGCCAGCAGTTACGACGGCAGCTACACCGGGGAGCTGTTTTTT.

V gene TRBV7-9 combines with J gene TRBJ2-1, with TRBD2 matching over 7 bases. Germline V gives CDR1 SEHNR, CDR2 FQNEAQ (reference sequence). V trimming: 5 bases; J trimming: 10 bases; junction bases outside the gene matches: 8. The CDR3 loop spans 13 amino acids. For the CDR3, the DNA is TGTGCCAGCAGCCTCCTAGCGGAAGCCGAGCAGTTCTTC. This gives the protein CASSLLAEAEQFF.